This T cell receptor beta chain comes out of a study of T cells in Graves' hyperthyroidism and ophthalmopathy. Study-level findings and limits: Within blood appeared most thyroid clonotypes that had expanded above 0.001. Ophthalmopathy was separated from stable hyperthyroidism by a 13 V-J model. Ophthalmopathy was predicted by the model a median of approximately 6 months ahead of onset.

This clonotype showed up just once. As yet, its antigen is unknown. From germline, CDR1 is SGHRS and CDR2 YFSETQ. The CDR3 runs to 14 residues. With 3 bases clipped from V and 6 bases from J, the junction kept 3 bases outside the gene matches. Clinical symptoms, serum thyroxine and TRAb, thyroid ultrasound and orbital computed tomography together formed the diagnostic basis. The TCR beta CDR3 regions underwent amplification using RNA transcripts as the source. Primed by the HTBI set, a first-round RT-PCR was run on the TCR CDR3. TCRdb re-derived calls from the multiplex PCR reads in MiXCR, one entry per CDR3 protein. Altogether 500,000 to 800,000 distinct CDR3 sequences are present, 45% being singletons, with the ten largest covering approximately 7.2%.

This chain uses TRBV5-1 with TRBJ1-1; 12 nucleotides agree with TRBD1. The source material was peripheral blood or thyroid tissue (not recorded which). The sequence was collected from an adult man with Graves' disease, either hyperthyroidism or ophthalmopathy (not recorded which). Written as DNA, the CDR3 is TGCGCCAGCAGCTCGGGACAGGGGGCGTCTGAAGCTTTCTTT. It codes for CASSSGQGASEAFF.